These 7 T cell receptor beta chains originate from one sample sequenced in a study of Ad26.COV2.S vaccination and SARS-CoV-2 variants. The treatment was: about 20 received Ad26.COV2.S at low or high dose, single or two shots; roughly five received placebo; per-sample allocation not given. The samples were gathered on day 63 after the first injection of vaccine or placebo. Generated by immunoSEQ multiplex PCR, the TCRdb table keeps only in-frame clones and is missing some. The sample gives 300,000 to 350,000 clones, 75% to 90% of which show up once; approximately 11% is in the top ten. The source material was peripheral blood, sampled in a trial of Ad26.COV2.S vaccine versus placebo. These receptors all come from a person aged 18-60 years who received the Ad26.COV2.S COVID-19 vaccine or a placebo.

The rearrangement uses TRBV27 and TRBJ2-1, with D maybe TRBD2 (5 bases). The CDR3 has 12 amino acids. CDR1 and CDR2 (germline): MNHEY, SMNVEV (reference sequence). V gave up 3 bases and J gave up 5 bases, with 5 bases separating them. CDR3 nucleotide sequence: TGTGCCAGCAGTTTCGGGAACAATGAGCAGTTCTTC. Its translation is CASSFGNNEQFF.

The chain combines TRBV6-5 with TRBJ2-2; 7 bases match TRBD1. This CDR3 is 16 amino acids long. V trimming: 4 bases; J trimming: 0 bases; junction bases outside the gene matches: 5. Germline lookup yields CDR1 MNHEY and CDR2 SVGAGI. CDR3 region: CASSSPTGANTGELFF. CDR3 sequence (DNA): TGTGCCAGCAGTTCTCCAACAGGGGCGAACACCGGGGAGCTGTTTTTT.

The CDR3 protein is CASSFRAGTGGIVADTQYF. CDR3 DNA: TGCGCCAGCAGCTTTAGGGCCGGGACAGGGGGCATCGTCGCAGATACGCAGTATTTT. J is TRBJ2-3 and V is TRBV5-1; 12 bases line up with TRBD1. CDR1 is SGHRS and CDR2 is YFSETQ in the germline V gene. Losses at the gene ends were 2 bases for V and 4 bases for J; bases not matched to a gene: 14. CDR3 size: 19 residues.

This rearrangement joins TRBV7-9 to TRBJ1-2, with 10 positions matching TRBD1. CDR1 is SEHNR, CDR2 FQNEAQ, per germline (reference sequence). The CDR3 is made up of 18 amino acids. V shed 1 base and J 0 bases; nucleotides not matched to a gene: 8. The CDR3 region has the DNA TGTGCCAGCAGCTTAGAAGGGACAGGGGAAATTACTAACTATGGCTACACCTTC. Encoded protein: CASSLEGTGEITNYGYTF.

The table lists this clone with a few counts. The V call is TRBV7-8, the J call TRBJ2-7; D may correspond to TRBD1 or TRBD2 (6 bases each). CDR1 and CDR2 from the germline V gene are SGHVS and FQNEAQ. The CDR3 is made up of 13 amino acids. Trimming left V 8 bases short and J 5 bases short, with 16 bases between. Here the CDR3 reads CASSFTGRHEQYF. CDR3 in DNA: TGTGCCAGCTCTTTTACAGGGAGGCACGAGCAGTACTTC. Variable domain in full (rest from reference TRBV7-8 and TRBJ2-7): GAGVSQSPRYKVAKRGQDVALRCDPISGHVSLFWYQQALGQGPEFLTYFQNEAQLDKSGLPSDRFFAERPEGSVSTLKIQRTQQEDSAVYLCASSFTGRHEQYFGPGTRLTVT.

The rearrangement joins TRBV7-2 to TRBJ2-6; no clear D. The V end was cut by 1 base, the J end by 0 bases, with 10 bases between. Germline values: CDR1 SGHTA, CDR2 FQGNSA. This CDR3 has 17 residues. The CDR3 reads CASSLEVRSSGANVLTF. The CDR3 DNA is TGTGCCAGCAGCTTAGAAGTTAGGAGCTCTGGGGCCAACGTCCTGACTTTC.

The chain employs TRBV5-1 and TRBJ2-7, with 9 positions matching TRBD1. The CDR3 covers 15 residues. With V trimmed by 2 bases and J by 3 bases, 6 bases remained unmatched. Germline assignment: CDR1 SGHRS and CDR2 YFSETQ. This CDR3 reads CASSLQGALIYEQYF. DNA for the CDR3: TGCGCCAGCAGCTTACAGGGGGCGCTTATCTACGAGCAGTACTTC.